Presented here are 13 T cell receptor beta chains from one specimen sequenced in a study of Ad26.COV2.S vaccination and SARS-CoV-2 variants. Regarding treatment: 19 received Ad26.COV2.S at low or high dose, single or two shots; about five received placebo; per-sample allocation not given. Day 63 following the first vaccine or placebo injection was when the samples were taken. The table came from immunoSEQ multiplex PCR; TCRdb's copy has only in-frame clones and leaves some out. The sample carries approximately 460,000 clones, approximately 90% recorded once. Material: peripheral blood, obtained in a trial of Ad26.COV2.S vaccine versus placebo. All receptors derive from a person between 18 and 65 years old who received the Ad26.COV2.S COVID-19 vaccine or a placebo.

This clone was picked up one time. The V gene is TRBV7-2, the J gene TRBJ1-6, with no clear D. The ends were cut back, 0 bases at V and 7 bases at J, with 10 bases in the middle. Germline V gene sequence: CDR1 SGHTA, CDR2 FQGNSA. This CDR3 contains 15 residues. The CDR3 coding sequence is TGTGCCAGCAGCTTAGCGCGGCAACCGAATTCACCCCTCCACTTT. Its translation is CASSLARQPNSPLHF.

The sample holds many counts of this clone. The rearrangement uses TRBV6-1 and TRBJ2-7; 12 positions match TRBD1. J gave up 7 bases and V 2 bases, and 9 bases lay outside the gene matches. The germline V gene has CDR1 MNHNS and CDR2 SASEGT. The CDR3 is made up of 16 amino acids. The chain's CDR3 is CASSEPPGQGAGEQYF. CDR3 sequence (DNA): TGTGCCAGCAGTGAACCACCGGGACAGGGGGCAGGAGAGCAGTACTTC.

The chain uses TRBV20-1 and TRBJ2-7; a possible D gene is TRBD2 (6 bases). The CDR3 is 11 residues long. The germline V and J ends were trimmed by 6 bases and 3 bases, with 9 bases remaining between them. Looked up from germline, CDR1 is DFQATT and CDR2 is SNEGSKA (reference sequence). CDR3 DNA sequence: TGCAGTGCCACGACTAGCTACGAGCAGTACTTC. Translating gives CSATTSYEQYF.

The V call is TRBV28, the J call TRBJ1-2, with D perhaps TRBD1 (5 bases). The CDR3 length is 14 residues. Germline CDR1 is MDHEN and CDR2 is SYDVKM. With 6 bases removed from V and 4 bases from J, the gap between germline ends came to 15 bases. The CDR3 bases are TGTGCCAGCAGCCTAATTGGGGGGTCCTATGGCTACACCTTC. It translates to CASSLIGGSYGYTF.

The CDR3, as DNA: TGCGCCAGCAGAGAGTCCCTTACAGGGGGCGAAGCTTTCTTT. Protein: CASRESLTGGEAFF. The rearrangement uses TRBV5-1 and TRBJ1-1; 9 positions agree with TRBD1. The CDR3 extends over 14 amino acids. With 5 bases clipped from V and 8 bases from J, the junction kept 10 bases outside the gene matches. Germline CDR1 reads SGHRS; CDR2 reads YFSETQ.

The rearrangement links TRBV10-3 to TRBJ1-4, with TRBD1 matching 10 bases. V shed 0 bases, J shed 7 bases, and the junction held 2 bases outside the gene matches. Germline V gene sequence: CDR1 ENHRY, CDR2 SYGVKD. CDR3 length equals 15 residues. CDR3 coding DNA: TGTGCCATCAGTGAGTCTGACAGGGGGCCTGAAAAACTGTTTTTT. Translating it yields CAISESDRGPEKLFF.

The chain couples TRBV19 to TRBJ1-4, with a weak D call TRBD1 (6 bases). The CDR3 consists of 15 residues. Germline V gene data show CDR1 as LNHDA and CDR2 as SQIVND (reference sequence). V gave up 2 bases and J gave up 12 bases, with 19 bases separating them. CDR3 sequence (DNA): TGTGCCAGTAGTATATATGGGAGGGGGGGAGTCGAACTGTTTTTT. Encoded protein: CASSIYGRGGVELFF.

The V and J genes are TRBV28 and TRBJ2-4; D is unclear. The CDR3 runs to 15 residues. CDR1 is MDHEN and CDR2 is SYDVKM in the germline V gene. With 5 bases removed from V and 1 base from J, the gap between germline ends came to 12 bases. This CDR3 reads CASSAPTRAKNIQYF. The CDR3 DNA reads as TGTGCCAGCAGTGCGCCGACTCGGGCCAAAAACATTCAGTACTTC.

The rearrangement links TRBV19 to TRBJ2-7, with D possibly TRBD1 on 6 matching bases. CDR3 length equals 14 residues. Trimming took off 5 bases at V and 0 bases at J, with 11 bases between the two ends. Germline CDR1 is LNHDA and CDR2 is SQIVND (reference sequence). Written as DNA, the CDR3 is TGTGCCAGTAGTCGAACAGGGAACTCCTACGAGCAGTACTTC. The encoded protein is CASSRTGNSYEQYF.

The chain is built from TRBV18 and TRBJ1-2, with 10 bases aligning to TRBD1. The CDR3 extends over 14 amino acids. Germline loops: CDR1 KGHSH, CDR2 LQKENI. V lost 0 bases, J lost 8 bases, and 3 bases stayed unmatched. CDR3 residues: CASSPPGTGVGYTF. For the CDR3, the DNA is TGTGCCAGCTCACCACCCGGGACAGGGGTAGGCTACACCTTC.

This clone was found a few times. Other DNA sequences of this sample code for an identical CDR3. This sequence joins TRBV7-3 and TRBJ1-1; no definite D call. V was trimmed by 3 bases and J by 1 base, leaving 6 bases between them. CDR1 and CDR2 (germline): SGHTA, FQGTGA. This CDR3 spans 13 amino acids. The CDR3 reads CASSLAPNTEAFF. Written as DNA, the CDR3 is TGTGCCAGCAGCTTGGCTCCGAACACTGAAGCTTTCTTT.

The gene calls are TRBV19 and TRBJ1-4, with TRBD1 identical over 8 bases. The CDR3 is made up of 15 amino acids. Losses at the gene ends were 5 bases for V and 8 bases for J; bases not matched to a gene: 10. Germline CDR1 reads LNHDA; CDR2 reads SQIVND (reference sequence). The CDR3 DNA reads TGTGCCAGTAGTCCCAGAGGACAGGGAAGGGAAAAACTGTTTTTT. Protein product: CASSPRGQGREKLFF.

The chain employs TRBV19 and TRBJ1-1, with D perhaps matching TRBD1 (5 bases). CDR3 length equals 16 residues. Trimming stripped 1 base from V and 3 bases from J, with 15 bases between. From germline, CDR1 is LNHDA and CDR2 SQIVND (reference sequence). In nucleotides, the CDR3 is TGTGCCAGTAGTATAGGGTTAGGGGACCGAGACACTGAAGCTTTCTTT. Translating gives CASSIGLGDRDTEAFF.